Listed below are T cell receptor beta chains from one sample, sequenced in a study of CD8 T cells in Susac syndrome. TCRdb redid the calling of the immunoSEQ multiplex PCR reads with MiXCR, one entry per CDR3 protein. The repertoire holds over 300,000 distinct CDR3 sequences, with about 92% as singletons. The sequencing input was CD4+ T cells from PBMCs. These TCRs come from a human donor with multiple sclerosis. The CDR3 runs from the conserved cysteine through the conserved F or W. A D gene is named only where the DNA matches it firmly. Clone size is stated in some rows and not others, as once, few, many or a class when expanded.

len,j_gene,v_gene,d_gene,abundance,CDR3aa,CDR3nt
15,TRBJ2-3,TRBV25-1,.,.,CASSNSGQPGDTQYF,TGTGCCAGCAGCAACTCGGGACAACCGGGGGATACGCAGTATTTT
15,TRBJ2-2,TRBV30,.,.,CAWNTGNPYTGELFF,TGTGCCTGGAATACGGGAAACCCATACACCGGGGAGCTGTTTTTT
12,TRBJ2-2,TRBV12-3/TRBV12-4,.,once,CASSFADGELFF,TGTGCCAGCAGTTTTGCCGACGGGGAGCTGTTTTTT
14,TRBJ2-4,TRBV7-3,.,.,CASSLTDGKNIQYF,TGTGCCAGCAGCTTAACGGACGGCAAAAACATTCAGTACTTC
11,TRBJ1-1,TRBV29-1,.,.,CSVTPNTEAFF,TGCAGCGTTACTCCGAACACTGAAGCTTTCTTT
22,TRBJ2-1,TRBV25-1,TRBD2,.,CASSEYMETSGGGDSSYNEQFF,TGTGCCAGCAGTGAATATATGGAGACTAGCGGGGGCGGAGATAGCTCCTACAATGAGCAGTTCTTC
12,TRBJ1-1,TRBV28,.,.,CASSLEWARAFF,TGTGCCAGCAGCCTCGAGTGGGCGCGGGCTTTCTTT
14,TRBJ2-7,TRBV6-2/TRBV6-3,TRBD2,.,CASSRLAVAYEQYF,TGTGCCAGCAGCCGACTAGCGGTAGCCTACGAGCAGTACTTC
16,TRBJ1-2,TRBV7-9,.,.,CASSLTASHPSGGYTF,TGTGCCAGCAGCTTAACGGCCTCTCATCCCTCGGGTGGCTACACCTTC
13,TRBJ1-1,TRBV27,TRBD1,.,CASSYRGETEAFF,TGTGCCAGCAGTTACAGGGGTGAGACTGAAGCTTTCTTT
12,TRBJ1-1,TRBV30,.,.,CAWGGVNTEAFF,TGTGCCTGGGGAGGGGTGAACACTGAAGCTTTCTTT
14,TRBJ1-2,TRBV5-1,.,.,CASSLGQGIYGYTF,TGCGCCAGCAGCTTAGGGCAGGGGATCTATGGCTACACCTTC
15,TRBJ1-2,TRBV28,TRBD1,once,CASSSPTGGRVGYTF,TGTGCCAGCAGTTCCCCGACAGGGGGACGCGTGGGCTACACCTTC
12,TRBJ2-1,TRBV7-9,.,.,CASSFRYNEQFF,TGTGCCAGCAGCTTTCGTTACAATGAGCAGTTCTTC
14,TRBJ1-1,TRBV20-1,.,.,CSARVAPANTEAFF,TGCAGTGCTAGAGTCGCCCCAGCGAACACTGAAGCTTTCTTT
13,TRBJ1-1,TRBV19,.,.,CASSRTVNTEAFF,TGTGCCAGTAGTAGGACGGTGAACACTGAAGCTTTCTTT
11,TRBJ2-5,TRBV2,.,.,CASWFEETQYF,TGTGCCAGCTGGTTTGAGGAGACCCAGTACTTC
14,TRBJ1-1,TRBV15,.,.,CATSRPIENTEAFF,TGTGCCACCAGCAGACCGATAGAGAACACTGAAGCTTTCTTT
16,TRBJ1-5,TRBV6-1,TRBD1,.,CASRSAGGPSSQPQHF,TGTGCCAGCAGGTCCGCAGGGGGTCCGTCGAGTCAGCCCCAGCATTTT
17,TRBJ2-7,TRBV7-2,TRBD2,.,CASSSRILSGRAGEQYF,TGTGCCAGCAGCTCCAGGATCCTTAGCGGGAGGGCGGGCGAGCAGTACTTC
13,TRBJ1-1,TRBV30,.,.,CAWSPEPPTRAFF,TGTGCCTGGAGTCCGGAACCCCCAACGAGAGCTTTCTTT
17,TRBJ2-7,TRBV4-3,.,.,CASSQRVGPNPTYEQYF,TGCGCCAGCAGCCAAAGAGTTGGCCCGAACCCCACCTACGAGCAGTACTTC
14,TRBJ1-1,TRBV19,TRBD1,.,CASSNNRGKTEAFF,TGTGCCAGTAGTAACAACAGGGGCAAGACTGAAGCTTTCTTT
15,TRBJ2-1,TRBV7-2,.,.,CASSFGTPSYNEQFF,TGTGCCAGCAGCTTCGGGACTCCCTCCTACAATGAGCAGTTCTTC
14,TRBJ2-3,TRBV5-4,.,.,CASSRRDSTDTQYF,TGTGCCAGCAGTCGTAGGGATTCCACAGATACGCAGTATTTT
21,TRBJ2-1,TRBV20-1,TRBD2,.,CSARDGLGGTSGRANRNEQFF,TGCAGTGCTAGAGATGGCCTTGGCGGGACTAGCGGGAGGGCAAACAGAAATGAGCAGTTCTTC
15,TRBJ1-2,TRBV2,.,.,CASVPADVGDYGYTF,TGTGCCAGCGTACCCGCCGACGTGGGGGACTATGGCTACACCTTC
15,TRBJ2-1,TRBV11-2,.,once,CASSSRGSRDNEQFF,TGTGCCAGCAGCTCTCGGGGTAGTAGGGACAATGAGCAGTTCTTC
20,TRBJ2-1,TRBV12-3/TRBV12-4,TRBD2,.,CASSLWTSGSIGGTYNEQFF,TGTGCCAGCAGTTTATGGACTAGCGGGAGTATTGGGGGTACCTACAATGAGCAGTTCTTC
12,TRBJ2-1,TRBV30,.,.,CAWRRGPNEQFF,TGTGCCTGGAGACGGGGCCCCAATGAGCAGTTCTTC
16,TRBJ1-5,TRBV7-9,.,once,CASSQSSGHSNQPQHF,TGTGCCAGCAGCCAGTCGTCTGGACATAGCAATCAGCCCCAGCATTTT
14,TRBJ2-2,TRBV20-1,TRBD1,.,CSAFGQGDTGELFF,TGCAGTGCTTTCGGACAGGGGGACACCGGGGAGCTGTTTTTT
17,TRBJ2-7,TRBV4-1,.,once,CASSQVRITRLIYEQYF,TGCGCCAGCAGCCAAGTGCGAATAACTAGATTAATCTACGAGCAGTACTTC
14,TRBJ1-2,TRBV3-1,.,.,CASSQAGQHYGYTF,TGTGCCAGCAGCCAAGCCGGACAGCACTATGGCTACACCTTC
13,TRBJ1-6,TRBV5-1,.,.,CASRREVGSPLHF,TGCGCCAGCAGGAGAGAAGTAGGTTCACCCCTCCACTTT
15,TRBJ2-2,TRBV27,.,.,CASRRGRSSTGELFF,TGTGCCAGCAGGCGTGGGAGGTCATCCACCGGGGAGCTGTTTTTT
15,TRBJ1-3,TRBV5-4,.,.,CASSLETGTGNTIYF,TGTGCCAGCAGCTTGGAAACAGGGACTGGAAACACCATATATTTT